This TCR beta chain was captured by sequencing in a study of T cell responses to AZD1222 COVID-19 vaccine (dated by TCRdb to the early 2020s). As for the study more broadly: TCR sequencing covered some 250 trial participants: 200 to 210 given two doses of AZD1222 and 26 given two doses of MenACWY control vaccine. Trial participants were enrolled into age subgroups of 18-55, 56-69 and 70-plus years, which contained 148, 28 and 57 TCR-sequenced participants, respectively. The research as a whole found: Participants were mostly white British, with more females than males. The authors suggested clonal diversity may have been underestimated. Vaccine-associated CD4 TCRs spanned the whole spike protein, with dominant responses in regions 160-218 and 743-854. Because no samples from the day 14 peak response were available, repertoires could be characterized only after the peak T cell response. A significant rise in spike-specific TCR breadth and depth was observed after two AZD1222 doses relative to day 0 and relative to MenACWY recipients. Conclusions about previously exposed vaccinees are limited, since just 6 or 7 AZD1222 recipients were seropositive for SARS-CoV-2 at baseline. The 56-69-year group was small, and its depth increase did not reach significance, likely because of low power. Reportedly, close to half of the unique spike-specific TCRs recognized epitopes lying outside the regions that are mutated in the B.1.351 and B.1.1.7 variants.

In the paper's terms, the time point label means: about 28 days (+/-7) after the second vaccine dose. AZD1222 recipients whose second dose came at about 4 weeks and those whose second dose came at about 12 weeks were combined into one group, since spike-specific TCR depth and breadth did not differ between the two schedules. The vaccinee samples were drawn from two UK trials, COV001 and COV002, one of which was a single-blind randomized controlled phase 2/3 trial testing AZD1222 (ChAdOx1 nCoV-19) in healthy adults. For TCRbeta chain sequencing, PBMC samples were collected from trial participants at day 0 and at day 28 after the second dose. In this sample, this clone turned up once. Its antigen is unknown. No much larger clone is present one base from it, and per-base qualities are unavailable. Deletion took 2 bases off V and 9 bases off J, with a span of 17 bases between the germline ends. The CDR3 spans 16 residues, from the cysteine through the phenylalanine. Here the CDR3 DNA is all that survives: 48 bases in frame from base 1. Reading the germline V gene gives CDR1 MNHEY and CDR2 SVGAGI.

The CDR3 regions of human TCRbeta chains were subjected to immunosequencing. In the paper's pipeline: TCRs in the repertoires were matched against a reference library of SARS-CoV-2-specific TCRs that had been generated with the MIRA antigen-specificity platform. Breadth was defined as the fraction of unique TCRs that were SARS-CoV-2-associated. Depth was defined as the fraction of total T cells that were SARS-CoV-2-associated. Each spike-specific TCR was assigned to its reactive spike region and to a CD4 or CD8 class using the MIRA data. Log10-transformed breadth and depth values were compared by one-way ANOVA with Sidak's multiple comparisons tests. What TCRdb holds here is the immuneACCESS table cut down to in-frame rearrangements. Part of the clones is not present; checked against another copy, under half of the missing clones reflect an unresolved V gene, and the others are unexplained. Clonal size and the V and J genes are those of that table, whereas D and trimming came from the DNA. The sample table records around 150,000 clones; roughly nine tenths of these occur just once. Around 1.2% of the sample is held by the ten biggest clonotypes.

The TCR originated in an adult who received the AZD1222 COVID-19 vaccine. Sequenced material: peripheral blood, taken 28 days after the second AZD1222 dose. The chain is encoded by TRBV6-5 joined to TRBJ1-6; tentative D gene TRBD1, with 6 bases matching. The CDR3 amino acid sequence is: CASSYTMDSTSSPLHF. The bases read TGTGCCAGCAGTTACACGATGGACAGTACAAGTTCACCCCTCCACTTT.